This T cell receptor (beta chain) stems from a study of blood T cell repertoires in COVID-19. TCRdb's copy holds only in-frame clones and misses some; the assay was immunoSEQ multiplex PCR. Among 90,000 to 110,000 clones listed, about 76% were seen once. This clone was seen only once. The sample consisted of peripheral blood. This receptor was obtained from an elderly man with acute or convalescent COVID-19.

In DNA, the CDR3 is TGCGCCAGCAGCTTGACAGGGGTTAATGAAAAACTGTTTTTT. Encoded protein: CASSLTGVNEKLFF. V gene TRBV5-1 combines with J gene TRBJ1-4; 7 positions match TRBD1. The V and J ends lost 1 base and 4 bases, in that order; junction bases with no gene match: 1. CDR3 size: 14 residues. Per the germline V gene, CDR1 is SGHRS and CDR2 is YFSETQ.